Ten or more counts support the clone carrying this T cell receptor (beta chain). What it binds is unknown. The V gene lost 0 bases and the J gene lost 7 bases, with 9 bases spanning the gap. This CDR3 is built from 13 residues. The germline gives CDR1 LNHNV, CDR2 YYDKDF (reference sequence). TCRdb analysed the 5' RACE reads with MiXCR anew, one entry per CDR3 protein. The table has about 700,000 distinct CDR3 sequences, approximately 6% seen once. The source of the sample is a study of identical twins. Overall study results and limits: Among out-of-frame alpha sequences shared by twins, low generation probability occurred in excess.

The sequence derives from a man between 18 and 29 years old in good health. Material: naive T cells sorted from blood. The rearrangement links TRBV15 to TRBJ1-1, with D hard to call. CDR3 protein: CATSRDRAGEAFF. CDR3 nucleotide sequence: TGTGCCACCAGCAGAGATAGGGCAGGTGAAGCTTTCTTT.